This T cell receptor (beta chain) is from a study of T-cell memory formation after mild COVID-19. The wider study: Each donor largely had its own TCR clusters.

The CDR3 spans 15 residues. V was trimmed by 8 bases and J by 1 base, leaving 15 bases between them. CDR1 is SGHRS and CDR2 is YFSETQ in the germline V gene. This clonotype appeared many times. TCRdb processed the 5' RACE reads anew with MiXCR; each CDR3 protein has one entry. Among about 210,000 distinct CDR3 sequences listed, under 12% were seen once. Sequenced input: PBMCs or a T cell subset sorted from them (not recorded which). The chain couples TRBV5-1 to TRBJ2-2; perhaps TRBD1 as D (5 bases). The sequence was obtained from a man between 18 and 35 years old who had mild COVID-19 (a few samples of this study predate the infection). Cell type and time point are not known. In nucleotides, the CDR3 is TGCGCCAGTACTCTCCGGACAAGGAACACCGGGGAGCTGTTTTTT. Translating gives CASTLRTRNTGELFF. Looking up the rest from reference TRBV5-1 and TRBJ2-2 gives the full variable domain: KAGVTQTPRYLIKTRGQQVTLSCSPISGHRSVSWYQQTPGQGLQFLFEYFSETQRNKGNFPGRFSGRQFSNSRSEMNVSTLELGDSALYLCASTLRTRNTGELFFGEGSRLTVL.